The entry that follows covers one T cell receptor (beta chain) sequence. The sample comes from a study of CD8+CD57+ T cells in acquired aplastic anemia. Genomic DNA acted as the template from which TCR beta VDJ combination and CDR3 sequence profiling were carried out. MiXCR was run by TCRdb on the reads, yielding one entry per CDR3 protein. In the table there are about 250,000 distinct CDR3 sequences, 45% to 50% of which are singletons. V lost 5 bases to trimming and J lost 4 bases, with 11 bases between them. Germline V gene lookup returns CDR1 MNHEY and CDR2 SVGEGT. The CDR3 consists of 14 residues. Whoever was chosen for sequencing had shown CD8+CD57+ cell expansion by flow cytometry. All participating patients were living with severe acquired aplastic anemia.

Sequencing was performed on sorted CD4+, CD8+, or CD8+CD57+ T cells (not recorded which) from PBMCs. The sequence came from a human donor with aplastic anemia. V and J are TRBV6-2 or TRBV6-3 and TRBJ1-4, with D unclear. The CDR3 sequence: CASSRNSGNEKLFF. Here the CDR3 DNA reads TGTGCCAGCAGTAGAAACTCTGGTAATGAAAAACTGTTTTTT.